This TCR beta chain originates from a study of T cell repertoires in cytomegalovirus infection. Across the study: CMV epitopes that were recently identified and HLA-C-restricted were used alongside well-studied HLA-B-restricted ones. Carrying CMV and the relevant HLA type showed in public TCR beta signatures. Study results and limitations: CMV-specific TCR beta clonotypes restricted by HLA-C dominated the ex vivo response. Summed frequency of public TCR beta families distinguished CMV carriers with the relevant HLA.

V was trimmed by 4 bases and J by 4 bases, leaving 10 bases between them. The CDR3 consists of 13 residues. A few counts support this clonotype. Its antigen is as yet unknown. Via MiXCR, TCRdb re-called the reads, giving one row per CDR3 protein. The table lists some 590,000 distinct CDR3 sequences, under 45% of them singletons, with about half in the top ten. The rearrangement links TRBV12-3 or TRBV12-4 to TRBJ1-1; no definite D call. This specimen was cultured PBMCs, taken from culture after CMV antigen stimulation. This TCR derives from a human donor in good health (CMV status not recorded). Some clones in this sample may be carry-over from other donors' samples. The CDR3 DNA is TGTGCCAGCAGTTCCCTTACGGGCACTGAAGCTTTCTTT. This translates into CASSSLTGTEAFF.